These 9 T cell receptor beta chains were sequenced from one sample in a study of T cells after posttransplantation cyclophosphamide. Sequencing was performed with immunoSEQ multiplex PCR; in TCRdb, only in-frame clones are kept and a portion is missing. The data hold about 32,000 clones, with around 90% observed a single time. The specimen was PBMCs. Receptors were obtained from a middle-aged woman with a blood cancer, CMV-positive, and with a related stem cell donor.

The chain combines TRBV19 with TRBJ2-5; D possibly corresponds to TRBD2 (7 bases). Germline V gene sequence: CDR1 LNHDA, CDR2 SQIVND (reference sequence). This CDR3 comprises 16 residues. Trimming cost V 3 bases and J 1 base, with 15 bases left between them. Written as DNA, the CDR3 is TGTGCCAGTAGTATTTGGGGGCGGGGGTCCCAAGAGACCCAGTACTTC. Protein product: CASSIWGRGSQETQYF.

About this clone: The germline gene is not matched at one end of the junction; a read error may be the cause. The sample holds other DNA sequences that translate to the same CDR3. This chain joins TRBV6-1 and TRBJ1-6; no clear D gene. This CDR3 comprises 15 residues. Germline CDR1 MNHNS, CDR2 SASEGT. CDR3 sequence reads: CASSEAGRIYSPLHF. The DNA of the CDR3 is TGTGCCAGCAGTGAAGCGGGCAGGATCTATTCCCCCCTCCACTTT.

V is TRBV15 and J is TRBJ1-1; TRBD1 might be the D (5 bases). Trimming took off 10 bases at V and 1 base at J, with 10 bases between the two ends. Germline-derived CDR1 and CDR2 are LNHNV and YYDKDF (reference sequence). The CDR3 length is 12 residues. CDR3 residues: CARRGWNTEAFF. As DNA, the CDR3 is TGTGCCAGGCGGGGGTGGAACACTGAAGCTTTCTTT.

The gene calls are TRBV25-1 and TRBJ2-2; D might be TRBD1 (6 bases). The CDR3 length is 13 residues. V was shortened by 7 bases and J by 1 base, with 7 bases between the two germline ends. Germline CDR1 reads MGHDK; CDR2 reads SYGVNS. The CDR3 region has the DNA TGTGCCAGCACACAGGGGAACACCGGGGAGCTGTTTTTT. Its translation: CASTQGNTGELFF.

The chain recombines TRBV4-2 with TRBJ2-2, with 10 bases aligning to TRBD2. CDR3 length: 17 amino acids. V lost 0 bases and J lost 4; bases outside the gene matches: 5. CDR1 and CDR2 from the germline V gene are LGHNA and YNFKEQ. CDR3 nucleotide sequence: TGTGCCAGCAGCCAAGAGCGAGCGGGGGGGCCCACCGGGGAGCTGTTTTTT. Translation gives CASSQERAGGPTGELFF.

The gene calls are TRBV18 and TRBJ2-7, with 8 bases aligning to TRBD1. Germline CDR1 is KGHSH and CDR2 is LQKENI. This CDR3 is 13 amino acids long. J gave up 7 bases and V 2 bases, and 4 bases lay outside the gene matches. In DNA form, the CDR3 reads TGTGCCAGCTCACCAAAGACAGGGGAGGAGCAGTACTTC. This sequence encodes CASSPKTGEEQYF.

V and J are TRBV5-4 and TRBJ1-1; 12 positions agree with TRBD1. The CDR3 spans 17 residues. Per germline, CDR1 SGHNT and CDR2 YYREEE (reference sequence). With V trimmed by 0 bases and J by 1 base, 4 bases remained unmatched. Here the CDR3 DNA reads TGTGCCAGCAGCTTGGCCGGGACAGGGGGCACGAACACTGAAGCTTTCTTT. Protein product: CASSLAGTGGTNTEAFF. Supplemented by reference TRBV5-4 and TRBJ1-1, the full variable domain reads ETGVTQSPTHLIKTRGQQVTLRCSSQSGHNTVSWYQQALGQGPQFIFQYYREEENGRGNFPPRFSGLQFPNYSSELNVNALELDDSALYLCASSLAGTGGTNTEAFFGQGTRLTVV.

This chain links TRBV5-5 with TRBJ1-3; 8 positions agree with TRBD1. CDR1 is SGHKS and CDR2 is YYEKEE in the germline V gene (reference sequence). Losses at the gene ends were 4 bases for V and 0 bases for J; bases not matched to a gene: 9. The CDR3 totals 17 residues. The CDR3 sequence: CASSPRTGLHSGNTIYF. The CDR3 DNA sequence: TGTGCCAGCAGCCCAAGGACAGGGCTACACTCTGGAAACACCATATATTTT.

The genes are TRBV19 and TRBJ1-6, with D unclear. The germline gives CDR1 LNHDA, CDR2 SQIVND (reference sequence). Trimming shortened V by 0 bases and J by 0 bases, and 9 bases separated the two germline ends. CDR3 size: 17 residues. CDR3 nucleotides: TGTGCCAGTAGTATAGACTCATTGAGCTCCTATAATTCACCCCTCCACTTT. Protein product: CASSIDSLSSYNSPLHF.